Listed below are T cell receptor beta chains from one sample, sequenced in a study of cytomegalovirus exposure and HLA in healthy donors. Assay: immunoSEQ multiplex PCR; the TCRdb copy retains only in-frame clones and omits some. The repertoire includes a few hundred thousand clones, roughly four fifths of them detected once, and more than 1.5% sits in the top ten. The source material was PBMCs. The receptors shown here come from a woman aged 40 to 50 in good health and CMV-seropositive. Both conserved end residues are part of each CDR3. A D gene is named only where the DNA matches it firmly. Size values are once, few and many counts, or a class for expanded clones, and some rows have none.

j_gene: TRBJ1-6; d_gene: .; abundance: .; v_gene: TRBV6-6; CDR3nt: TGTGCCAGCAGTTACTCGAGTGGGGCAAATTCACCCCTCCACTTT; CDR3aa: CASSYSSGANSPLHF
j_gene: TRBJ2-7; d_gene: .; abundance: .; v_gene: TRBV7-9; CDR3nt: TGTGCCAGCAGCAATGGACAACTCTACGGCGACGAGCAGTACTTC; CDR3aa: CASSNGQLYGDEQYF
j_gene: TRBJ2-7; d_gene: TRBD2; abundance: .; v_gene: TRBV5-6; CDR3nt: TGTGCCAGCAGCTTGGTCCCTAGCGGGAGGGCCTCCTTGGAGCAGTACTTC; CDR3aa: CASSLVPSGRASLEQYF
j_gene: TRBJ2-2; d_gene: .; abundance: .; v_gene: TRBV2; CDR3nt: TGTGCCAGCGTGGTGGAGCCCACCGGGGAGCTGTTTTTT; CDR3aa: CASVVEPTGELFF
j_gene: TRBJ1-1; d_gene: .; abundance: few; v_gene: TRBV10-3; CDR3nt: TGTGCCATCAGTGAGTCGAGGGTGGCCCAAAGGAACACTGAAGCTTTCTTT; CDR3aa: CAISESRVAQRNTEAFF
j_gene: TRBJ2-2; d_gene: TRBD2; abundance: .; v_gene: TRBV11-3; CDR3nt: TGTGCCAGCAGCTTAGATCACAAGCGGGAGAACACCGGGGAGCTGTTTTTT; CDR3aa: CASSLDHKRENTGELFF
j_gene: TRBJ2-7; d_gene: .; abundance: .; v_gene: TRBV27; CDR3nt: TGTGCCAGCAGTTTAGGTCTCTTCTCCTACGAGCAGTACTTC; CDR3aa: CASSLGLFSYEQYF
j_gene: TRBJ2-3; d_gene: .; abundance: .; v_gene: TRBV7-2; CDR3nt: TGTGCCAGCAGCTTTGCCCCAGGGCCCCGTACGCAGTATTTT; CDR3aa: CASSFAPGPRTQYF
j_gene: TRBJ1-5; d_gene: .; abundance: .; v_gene: TRBV28; CDR3nt: TGTGCCAGCACCTATAGCAATCAGCCCCAGCATTTT; CDR3aa: CASTYSNQPQHF
j_gene: TRBJ1-2; d_gene: .; abundance: .; v_gene: TRBV11-3; CDR3nt: TGTGCCAGCAGCTTCCAAGACATCAACTATGGCTACACCTTC; CDR3aa: CASSFQDINYGYTF
j_gene: TRBJ2-1; d_gene: .; abundance: .; v_gene: TRBV6-6; CDR3nt: TGTGCCAGCAGTTACGGGCTGGGCGAGCAGTTCTTC; CDR3aa: CASSYGLGEQFF
j_gene: TRBJ2-6; d_gene: TRBD1; abundance: .; v_gene: TRBV19; CDR3nt: TGTGCCAGTGCACGGACAGGGGGCACCGGGGCCAACGTCCTGACTTTC; CDR3aa: CASARTGGTGANVLTF
j_gene: TRBJ2-5; d_gene: TRBD2; abundance: once; v_gene: TRBV6-1; CDR3nt: TGTGCCAGCAGCGGAGCGGGAGTAGGAGGGGAGACCCAGTACTTC; CDR3aa: CASSGAGVGGETQYF
j_gene: TRBJ2-7; d_gene: TRBD1; abundance: .; v_gene: TRBV19; CDR3nt: TGTGCCAGTAGTCCCTCTACCGGGACAGGGGGGGCCCAGTACTTC; CDR3aa: CASSPSTGTGGAQYF
j_gene: TRBJ2-1; d_gene: .; abundance: .; v_gene: TRBV5-5; CDR3nt: TGTGCCAGCGGAGTGAATACGTTCTTC; CDR3aa: CASGVNTFF
j_gene: TRBJ2-7; d_gene: .; abundance: .; v_gene: TRBV11-1; CDR3nt: TGTGCCAGCAGCCCTGGACCAGGTCAGGGCCGGCAGTACTTC; CDR3aa: CASSPGPGQGRQYF
j_gene: TRBJ1-1; d_gene: TRBD1; abundance: few; v_gene: TRBV2; CDR3nt: TGTGCCAGCAGTGTAGACAGGGGTGAAGCTTTCTTT; CDR3aa: CASSVDRGEAFF
j_gene: TRBJ2-7; d_gene: TRBD1; abundance: .; v_gene: TRBV9; CDR3nt: TGTGCCAGCAGCCCAACAGGGGGCCCATCTCGCGAGCAGTACTTC; CDR3aa: CASSPTGGPSREQYF
j_gene: TRBJ1-2; d_gene: TRBD1; abundance: .; v_gene: TRBV7-9; CDR3nt: TGTGCCAGCAGCAGCGACAGGGGAGGGGGCTACACCTTC; CDR3aa: CASSSDRGGGYTF
j_gene: TRBJ2-3; d_gene: TRBD2; abundance: .; v_gene: TRBV27; CDR3nt: TGTGCCAGCAGTCCGCTGACTAGCGGCCTCACAGATACGCAGTATTTT; CDR3aa: CASSPLTSGLTDTQYF
j_gene: TRBJ2-7; d_gene: .; abundance: .; v_gene: TRBV30; CDR3nt: TGTGCCTGGAGTTTCATAGGGGGTTCTGGCGAGCAGTACTTC; CDR3aa: CAWSFIGGSGEQYF
j_gene: TRBJ2-7; d_gene: TRBD2; abundance: once; v_gene: TRBV13; CDR3nt: TGTGCCAGCAGCGAACCGGGGGTAGCGGGAGTGTCCTACGAGCAGTACTTC; CDR3aa: CASSEPGVAGVSYEQYF
j_gene: TRBJ1-1; d_gene: .; abundance: .; v_gene: TRBV19; CDR3nt: TGTGCCAGTAGTTTCCGGGGTATGAACACTGAAGCTTTCTTT; CDR3aa: CASSFRGMNTEAFF
j_gene: TRBJ1-5; d_gene: .; abundance: .; v_gene: TRBV27; CDR3nt: TGTGCCAGCAGTTCGGGGGGCAATCAGCCCCAGCATTTT; CDR3aa: CASSSGGNQPQHF
j_gene: TRBJ2-2; d_gene: TRBD2; abundance: .; v_gene: TRBV10-3; CDR3nt: TGTGCCATCACGGGGACTAGCGGGACCGGGGAGCTGTTTTTT; CDR3aa: CAITGTSGTGELFF
j_gene: TRBJ1-5; d_gene: .; abundance: few; v_gene: TRBV28; CDR3nt: TGTGCCAGCAGTTTATTCCAGGGGTCGGGGAGCAATCAGCCCCAGCATTTT; CDR3aa: CASSLFQGSGSNQPQHF
j_gene: TRBJ2-7; d_gene: TRBD2; abundance: .; v_gene: TRBV27; CDR3nt: TGTGCCAGCAGTCGGGGACTAGCGGGAGACTACGAGCAGTACTTC; CDR3aa: CASSRGLAGDYEQYF
j_gene: TRBJ1-2; d_gene: .; abundance: .; v_gene: TRBV30; CDR3nt: TGTGCCTGGGGACAGTGGGGCTACACCTTC; CDR3aa: CAWGQWGYTF
j_gene: TRBJ1-5; d_gene: .; abundance: .; v_gene: TRBV6-5; CDR3nt: TGTGCCAGCAATCCCCTGGCCGGCAATCAGCCCCAGCATTTT; CDR3aa: CASNPLAGNQPQHF
j_gene: TRBJ2-7; d_gene: .; abundance: .; v_gene: TRBV5-5; CDR3nt: TGTGCCAGCAGCTTGGATGCAGGGCATATTGTCTACGAGCAGTACTTC; CDR3aa: CASSLDAGHIVYEQYF
j_gene: TRBJ2-3; d_gene: .; abundance: .; v_gene: TRBV11-3; CDR3nt: TGTGCCAGCAGCCCCACAGGGACATACACAGATACGCAGTATTTT; CDR3aa: CASSPTGTYTDTQYF
j_gene: TRBJ2-2; d_gene: .; abundance: few; v_gene: TRBV9; CDR3nt: TGTGCCAGCAGCGTAGAACTAGCTCGGAGTCCCGGGGAGCTGTTTTTT; CDR3aa: CASSVELARSPGELFF